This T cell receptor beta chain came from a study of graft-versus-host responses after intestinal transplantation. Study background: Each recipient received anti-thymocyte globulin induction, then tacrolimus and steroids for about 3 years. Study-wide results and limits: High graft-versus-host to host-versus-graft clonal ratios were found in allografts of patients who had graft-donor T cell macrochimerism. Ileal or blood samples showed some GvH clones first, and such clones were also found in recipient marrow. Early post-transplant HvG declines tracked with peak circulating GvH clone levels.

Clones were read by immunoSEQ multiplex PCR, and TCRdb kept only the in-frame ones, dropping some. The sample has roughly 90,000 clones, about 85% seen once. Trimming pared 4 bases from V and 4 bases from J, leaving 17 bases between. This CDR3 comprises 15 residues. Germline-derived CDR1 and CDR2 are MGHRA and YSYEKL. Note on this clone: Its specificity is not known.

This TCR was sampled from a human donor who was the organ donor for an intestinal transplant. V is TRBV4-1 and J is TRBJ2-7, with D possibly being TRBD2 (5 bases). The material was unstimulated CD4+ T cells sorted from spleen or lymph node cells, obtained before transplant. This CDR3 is CASSRSQRGSYEQYF. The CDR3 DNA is TGCGCCAGCAGCCGCAGCCAACGAGGGAGTTACGAGCAGTACTTC.